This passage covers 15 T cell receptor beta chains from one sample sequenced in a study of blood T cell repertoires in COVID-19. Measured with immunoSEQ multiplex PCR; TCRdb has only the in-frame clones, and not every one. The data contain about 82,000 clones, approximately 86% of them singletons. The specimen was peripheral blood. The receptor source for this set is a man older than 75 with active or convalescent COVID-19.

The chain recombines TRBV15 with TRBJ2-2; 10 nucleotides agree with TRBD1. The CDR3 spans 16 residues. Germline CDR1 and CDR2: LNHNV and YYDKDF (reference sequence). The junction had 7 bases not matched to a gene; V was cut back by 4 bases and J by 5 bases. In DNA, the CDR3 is TGTGCCACCAGCACCTACGGGACAGGGGTAACCGGGGAGCTGTTTTTT. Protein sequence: CATSTYGTGVTGELFF. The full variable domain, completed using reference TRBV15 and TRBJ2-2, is DAMVIQNPRYQVTQFGKPVTLSCSQTLNHNVMYWYQQKSSQAPKLLFHYYDKDFNNEADTPDNFQSRRPNTSFCFLDIRSPGLGDTAMYLCATSTYGTGVTGELFFGEGSRLTVL.

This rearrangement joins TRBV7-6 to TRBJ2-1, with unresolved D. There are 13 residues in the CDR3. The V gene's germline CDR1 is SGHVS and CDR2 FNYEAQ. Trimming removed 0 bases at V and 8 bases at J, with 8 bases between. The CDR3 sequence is CASSLAPSYEQFF. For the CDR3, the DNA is TGTGCCAGCAGCTTAGCACCGAGTTATGAGCAGTTCTTC.

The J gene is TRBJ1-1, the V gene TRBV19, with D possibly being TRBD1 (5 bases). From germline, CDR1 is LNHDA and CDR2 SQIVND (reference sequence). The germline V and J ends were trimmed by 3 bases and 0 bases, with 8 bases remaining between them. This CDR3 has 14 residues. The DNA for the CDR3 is TGTGCCAGTAGTATTTTAGGGGTGAACACTGAAGCTTTCTTT. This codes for CASSILGVNTEAFF.

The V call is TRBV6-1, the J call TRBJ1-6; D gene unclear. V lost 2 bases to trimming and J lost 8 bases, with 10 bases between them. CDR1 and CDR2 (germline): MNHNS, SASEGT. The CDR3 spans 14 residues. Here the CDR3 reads CASSEWAEDSPLHF. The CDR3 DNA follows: TGTGCCAGCAGTGAATGGGCGGAGGATTCACCCCTCCACTTT.

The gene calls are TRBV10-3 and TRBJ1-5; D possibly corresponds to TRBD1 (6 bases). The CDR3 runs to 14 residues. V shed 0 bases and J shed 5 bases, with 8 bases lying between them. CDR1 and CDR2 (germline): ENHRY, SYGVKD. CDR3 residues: CAISESGGDQPQHF. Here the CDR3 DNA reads TGTGCCATCAGTGAGTCAGGGGGAGATCAGCCCCAGCATTTT.

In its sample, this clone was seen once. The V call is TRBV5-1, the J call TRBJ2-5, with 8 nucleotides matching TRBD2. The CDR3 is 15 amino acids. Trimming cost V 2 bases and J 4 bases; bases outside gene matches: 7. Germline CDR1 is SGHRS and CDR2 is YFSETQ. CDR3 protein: CASSFKRERGETQYF. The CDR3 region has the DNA TGCGCCAGCAGCTTCAAGCGGGAGAGGGGAGAGACCCAGTACTTC. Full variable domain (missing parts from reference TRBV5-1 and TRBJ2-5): KAGVTQTPRYLIKTRGQQVTLSCSPISGHRSVSWYQQTPGQGLQFLFEYFSETQRNKGNFPGRFSGRQFSNSRSEMNVSTLELGDSALYLCASSFKRERGETQYFGPGTRLLVL.

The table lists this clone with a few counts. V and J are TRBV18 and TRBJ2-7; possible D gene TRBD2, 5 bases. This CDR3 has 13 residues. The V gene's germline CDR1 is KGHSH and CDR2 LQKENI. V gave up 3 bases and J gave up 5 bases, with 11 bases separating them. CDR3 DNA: TGTGCCAGCTCACCGAACCCTAGCAACGAGCAGTACGTC. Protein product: CASSPNPSNEQYV.

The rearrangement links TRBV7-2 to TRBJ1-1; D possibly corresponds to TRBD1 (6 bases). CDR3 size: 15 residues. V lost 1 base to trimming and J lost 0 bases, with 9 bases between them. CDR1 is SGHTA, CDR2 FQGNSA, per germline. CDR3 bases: TGTGCCAGCAGCTTAGAGGGGGACATGAACACTGAAGCTTTCTTT. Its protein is CASSLEGDMNTEAFF.

CDR3 sequence reads: CASKRLAGATDTQYF. The CDR3 coding sequence is TGTGCCAGCAAGAGACTAGCGGGGGCCACAGATACGCAGTATTTT. The chain couples TRBV2 to TRBJ2-3; 12 nucleotides match TRBD2. There are 15 residues in the CDR3. V lost 7 bases, J lost 2 bases, and 4 bases stayed unmatched. The germline gives CDR1 SNHLY, CDR2 FYNNEI.

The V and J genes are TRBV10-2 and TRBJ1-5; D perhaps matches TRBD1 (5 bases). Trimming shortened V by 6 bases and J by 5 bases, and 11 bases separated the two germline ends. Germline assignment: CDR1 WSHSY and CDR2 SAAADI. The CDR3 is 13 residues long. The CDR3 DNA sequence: TGCGCCAGCAGAGGACAACGAGATCAGCCCCAGCATTTT. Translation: CASRGQRDQPQHF.

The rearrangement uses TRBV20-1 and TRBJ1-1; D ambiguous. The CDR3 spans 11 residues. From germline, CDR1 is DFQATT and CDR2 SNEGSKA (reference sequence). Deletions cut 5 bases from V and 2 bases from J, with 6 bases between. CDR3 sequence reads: CSASGNTEAFF. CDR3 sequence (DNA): TGCAGTGCTTCGGGAAACACTGAAGCTTTCTTT.

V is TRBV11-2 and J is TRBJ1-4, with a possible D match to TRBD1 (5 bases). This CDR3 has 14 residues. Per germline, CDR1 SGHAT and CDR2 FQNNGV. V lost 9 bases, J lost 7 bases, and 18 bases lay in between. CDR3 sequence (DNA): TGTGCCAGTGCCGGGGGGTTCTTGGGTGAAAAACTGTTTTTT. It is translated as CASAGGFLGEKLFF.

This CDR3 is CATAGGLQETQYF. CDR3 sequence (DNA): TGTGCCACGGCGGGGGGACTCCAAGAGACCCAGTACTTC. The chain couples TRBV15 to TRBJ2-5; 8 nucleotides align to TRBD2. This CDR3 comprises 13 residues. The germline gives CDR1 LNHNV, CDR2 YYDKDF (reference sequence). The J segment lost 1 base and the V segment lost 9 bases, leaving 4 bases of the junction unmatched.

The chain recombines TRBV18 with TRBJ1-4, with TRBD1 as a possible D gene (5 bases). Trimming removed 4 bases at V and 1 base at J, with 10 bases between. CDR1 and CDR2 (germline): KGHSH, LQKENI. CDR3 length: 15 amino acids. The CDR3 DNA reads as TGTGCCAGCTCACGTCTTCAGGGAACTAATGAAAAACTGTTTTTT. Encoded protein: CASSRLQGTNEKLFF.

The CDR3 reads CASSAGTREDTQYF. DNA for the CDR3: TGCGCCAGCAGCGCCGGGACTAGAGAAGATACGCAGTATTTT. J is TRBJ2-3 and V is TRBV5-1, with 8 bases fitting TRBD2. In germline, CDR1 is SGHRS, CDR2 YFSETQ. The CDR3 sequence is 14 residues long. The V segment lost 4 bases and the J segment 5 bases; nucleotides outside the gene matches: 6.